The entry below describes one T cell receptor (beta chain). This specimen includes other DNA sequences encoding the same CDR3. Some clones are missing from TCRdb's copy, which holds only in-frame ones; the method was immunoSEQ multiplex PCR. Of about 1,900,000 clones listed, approximately 94% are singletons. The data originate from a study of shared clonotypes between healthy human individuals. Naive CD8 populations comprised CD45RO-negative cells positively selected for CCR7, excluding terminally differentiated effector memory CD45RA+ cells. V lost 3 bases and J lost 3, with 9 bases in between. From germline, CDR1 is MNHEY and CDR2 SMNVEV (reference sequence). The CDR3 runs 14 residues.

Source material: naive CD8+ T cells sorted from blood. The V gene is TRBV27, the J gene TRBJ2-1; a weak D match, TRBD2 (6 bases). The TCR was taken from a man aged 18 to 35 in good health. CDR3 in DNA: TGTGCCAGCAGTTTCGCGGGGCGCTACAATGAGCAGTTCTTC. It codes for CASSFAGRYNEQFF.